This TCR beta chain was documented in a study of patients and donors after allogeneic stem cell transplantation. Each CDR3 protein is one row after TCRdb ran MiXCR on the RT-PCR reads. The table shows roughly 880,000 distinct CDR3 sequences, with about a sixth occurring only once. Only a few counts were recorded for this clonotype. Sequenced: blood, either unsorted or a sorted T cell fraction (not recorded which). This sequence originates from a human donor who was either an allogeneic HSCT recipient or a stem cell or donor lymphocyte infusion donor (not recorded which). It is not recorded whose cells these are; they may come from a transplant donor.

CDR3 residues: CSARVLRQGKSSGANVLTF. CDR3 in DNA: TGCAGTGCTAGAGTCCTTCGCCAGGGGAAAAGTTCCGGGGCCAACGTCCTGACTTTC. This chain joins TRBV20-1 and TRBJ2-6, with D maybe TRBD1 (6 bases). Trimming took 1 base from V and 4 from J, leaving 23 bases between them. The CDR3 is 19 amino acids. From germline, CDR1 is DFQATT and CDR2 SNEGSKA (reference sequence).